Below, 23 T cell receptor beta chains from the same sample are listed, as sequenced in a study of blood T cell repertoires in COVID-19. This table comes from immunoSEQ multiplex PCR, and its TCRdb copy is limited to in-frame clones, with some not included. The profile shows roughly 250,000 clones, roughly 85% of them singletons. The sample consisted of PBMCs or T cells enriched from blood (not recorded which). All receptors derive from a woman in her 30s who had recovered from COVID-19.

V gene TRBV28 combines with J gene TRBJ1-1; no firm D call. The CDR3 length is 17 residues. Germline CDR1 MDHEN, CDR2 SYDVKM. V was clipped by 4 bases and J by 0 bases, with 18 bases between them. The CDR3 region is CASSSGESGVLNTEAFF. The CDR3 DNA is TGTGCCAGCAGTTCTGGAGAGTCGGGAGTACTGAACACTGAAGCTTTCTTT. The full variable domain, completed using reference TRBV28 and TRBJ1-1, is DVKVTQSSRYLVKRTGEKVFLECVQDMDHENMFWYRQDPGLGLRLIYFSYDVKMKEKGDIPEGYSVSREKKERFSLILESASTNQTSMYLCASSSGESGVLNTEAFFGQGTRLTVV.

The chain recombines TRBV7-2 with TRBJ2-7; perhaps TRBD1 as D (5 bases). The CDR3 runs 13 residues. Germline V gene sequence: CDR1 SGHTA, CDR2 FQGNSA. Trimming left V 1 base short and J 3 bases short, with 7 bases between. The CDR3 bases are TGTGCCAGCAGCTTAGGCAGGGTCTACGAGCAGTACTTC. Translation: CASSLGRVYEQYF.

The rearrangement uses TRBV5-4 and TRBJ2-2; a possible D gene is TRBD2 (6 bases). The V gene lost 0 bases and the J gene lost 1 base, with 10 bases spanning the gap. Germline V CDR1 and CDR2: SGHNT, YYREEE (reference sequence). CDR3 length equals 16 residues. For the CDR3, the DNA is TGTGCCAGCAGCTTGGGTAGTAGCGGGAACACCGGGGAGCTGTTTTTT. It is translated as CASSLGSSGNTGELFF.

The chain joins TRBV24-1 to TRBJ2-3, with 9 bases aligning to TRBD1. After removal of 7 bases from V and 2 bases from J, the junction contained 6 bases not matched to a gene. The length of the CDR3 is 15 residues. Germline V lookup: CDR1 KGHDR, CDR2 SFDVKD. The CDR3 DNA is TGTGCCACCAGCGATACAGGGGGCAACACAGATACGCAGTATTTT. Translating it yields CATSDTGGNTDTQYF.

The CDR3, as DNA: TGTGCCAGTAGTACGGGACAGGTTGAAGCTTTCTTT. It yields the protein CASSTGQVEAFF. The gene calls are TRBV19 and TRBJ1-1; 8 bases line up with TRBD1. Looked up from germline, CDR1 is LNHDA and CDR2 is SQIVND (reference sequence). This CDR3 spans 12 amino acids. The trim removed 4 bases at V and 7 bases at J, leaving 2 bases unmatched.

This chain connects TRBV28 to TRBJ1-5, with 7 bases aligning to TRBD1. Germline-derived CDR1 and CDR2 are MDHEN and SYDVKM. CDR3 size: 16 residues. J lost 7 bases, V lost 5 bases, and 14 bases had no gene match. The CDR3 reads CASSRFRDRGSQPQHF. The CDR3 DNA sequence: TGTGCCAGCAGTCGATTCCGGGACAGAGGTTCGCAGCCCCAGCATTTT.

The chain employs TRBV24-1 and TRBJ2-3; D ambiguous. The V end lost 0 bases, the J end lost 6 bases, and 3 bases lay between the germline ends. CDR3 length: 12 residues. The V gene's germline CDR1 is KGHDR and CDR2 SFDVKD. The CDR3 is CATSDLPDTQYF. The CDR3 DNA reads TGTGCCACCAGTGATTTGCCGGATACGCAGTATTTT.

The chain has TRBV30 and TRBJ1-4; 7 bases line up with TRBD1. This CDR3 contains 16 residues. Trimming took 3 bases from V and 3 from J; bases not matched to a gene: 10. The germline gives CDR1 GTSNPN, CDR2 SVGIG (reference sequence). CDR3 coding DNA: TGTGCCTGGAGAGCCAAACCGACAGGGCCTAATGAAAAACTGTTTTTT. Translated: CAWRAKPTGPNEKLFF.

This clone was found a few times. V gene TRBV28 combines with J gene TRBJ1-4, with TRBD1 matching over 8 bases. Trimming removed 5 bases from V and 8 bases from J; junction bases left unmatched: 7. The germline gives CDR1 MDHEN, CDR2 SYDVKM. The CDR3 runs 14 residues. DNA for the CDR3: TGTGCCAGCAGTCAGGGGGCCGAGGGAGAAAAACTGTTTTTT. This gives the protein CASSQGAEGEKLFF.

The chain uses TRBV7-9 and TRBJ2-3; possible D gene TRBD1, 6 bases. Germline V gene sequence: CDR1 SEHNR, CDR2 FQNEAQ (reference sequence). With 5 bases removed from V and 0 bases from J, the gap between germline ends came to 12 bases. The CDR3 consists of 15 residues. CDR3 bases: TGTGCCAGCAGCCTTGACAGGACTAGCACAGATACGCAGTATTTT. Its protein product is CASSLDRTSTDTQYF.

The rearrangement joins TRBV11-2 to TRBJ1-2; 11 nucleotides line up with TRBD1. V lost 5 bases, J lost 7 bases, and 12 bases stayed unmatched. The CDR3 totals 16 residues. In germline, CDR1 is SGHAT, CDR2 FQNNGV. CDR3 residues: CASSATGTGGDLGYTF. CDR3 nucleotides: TGTGCCAGCAGCGCTACCGGGACAGGGGGGGACCTTGGCTACACCTTC. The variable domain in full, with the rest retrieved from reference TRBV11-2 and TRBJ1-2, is EAGVAQSPRYKIIEKRQSVAFWCNPISGHATLYWYQQILGQGPKLLIQFQNNGVVDDSQLPKDRFSAERLKGVDSTLKIQPAKLEDSAVYLCASSATGTGGDLGYTFGSGTRLTVV.

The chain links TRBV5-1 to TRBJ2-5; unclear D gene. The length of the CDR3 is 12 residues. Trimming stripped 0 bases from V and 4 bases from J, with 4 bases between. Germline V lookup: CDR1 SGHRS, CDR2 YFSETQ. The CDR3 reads CASSLGAETQYF. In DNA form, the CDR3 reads TGCGCCAGCAGCTTGGGGGCAGAGACCCAGTACTTC.

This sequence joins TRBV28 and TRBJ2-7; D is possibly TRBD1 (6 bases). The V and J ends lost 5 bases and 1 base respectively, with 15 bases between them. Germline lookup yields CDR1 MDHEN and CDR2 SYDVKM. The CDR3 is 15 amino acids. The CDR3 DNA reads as TGTGCCAGCAGTCCTGGACAGTTTAGTTCCTACGAGCAGTACTTC. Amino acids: CASSPGQFSSYEQYF.

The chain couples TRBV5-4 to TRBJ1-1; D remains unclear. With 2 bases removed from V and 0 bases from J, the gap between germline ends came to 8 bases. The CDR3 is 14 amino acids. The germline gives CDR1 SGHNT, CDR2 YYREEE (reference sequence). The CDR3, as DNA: TGTGCCAGCAGCTTTGCGGGTATGAACACTGAAGCTTTCTTT. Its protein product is CASSFAGMNTEAFF.

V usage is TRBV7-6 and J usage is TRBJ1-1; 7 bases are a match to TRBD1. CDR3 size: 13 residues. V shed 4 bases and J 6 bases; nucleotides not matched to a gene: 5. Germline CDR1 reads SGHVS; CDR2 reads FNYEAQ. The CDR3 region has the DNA TGTGCCAGCAGCTCAAGACAGGGACCTGAAGCTTTCTTT. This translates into CASSSRQGPEAFF.

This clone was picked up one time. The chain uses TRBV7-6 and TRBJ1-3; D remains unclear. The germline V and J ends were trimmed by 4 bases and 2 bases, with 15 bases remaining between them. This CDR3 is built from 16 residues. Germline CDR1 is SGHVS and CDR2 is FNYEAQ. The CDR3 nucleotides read TGTGCCAGCAGCTCCCCCGCGATGGGCGCTGGAAACACCATATATTTT. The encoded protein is CASSSPAMGAGNTIYF.

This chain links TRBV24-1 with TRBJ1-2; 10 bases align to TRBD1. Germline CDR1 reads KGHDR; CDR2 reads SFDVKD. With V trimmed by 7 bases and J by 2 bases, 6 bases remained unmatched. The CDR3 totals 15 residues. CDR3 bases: TGTGCCACCAGCGGGACAGGGGAACACAACTATGGCTACACCTTC. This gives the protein CATSGTGEHNYGYTF.

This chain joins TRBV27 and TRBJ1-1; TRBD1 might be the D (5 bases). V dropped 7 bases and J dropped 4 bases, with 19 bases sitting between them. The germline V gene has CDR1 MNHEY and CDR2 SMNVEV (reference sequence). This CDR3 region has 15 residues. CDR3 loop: CASIHVGLGGTEAFF. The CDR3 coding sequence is TGTGCCAGCATACACGTGGGCCTCGGGGGCACTGAAGCTTTCTTT.

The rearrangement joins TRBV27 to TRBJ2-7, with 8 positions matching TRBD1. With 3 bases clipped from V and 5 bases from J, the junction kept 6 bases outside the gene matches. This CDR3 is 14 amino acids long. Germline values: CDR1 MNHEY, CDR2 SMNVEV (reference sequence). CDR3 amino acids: CASSFGQGPNEQYF. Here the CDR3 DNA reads TGTGCCAGCAGTTTTGGACAGGGTCCGAACGAGCAGTACTTC.

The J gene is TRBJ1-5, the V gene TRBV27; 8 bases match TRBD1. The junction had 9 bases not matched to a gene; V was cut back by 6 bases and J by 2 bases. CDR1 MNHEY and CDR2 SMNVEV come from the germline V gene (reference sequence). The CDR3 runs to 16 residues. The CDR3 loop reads CASSGATGAGNQPQHF. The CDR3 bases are TGTGCCAGCAGCGGGGCGACAGGGGCGGGCAATCAGCCCCAGCATTTT.

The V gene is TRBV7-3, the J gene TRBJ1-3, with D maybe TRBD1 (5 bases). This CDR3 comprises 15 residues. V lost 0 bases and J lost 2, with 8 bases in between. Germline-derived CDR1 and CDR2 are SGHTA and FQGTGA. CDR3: CASSLTSGAGNTIYF. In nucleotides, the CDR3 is TGTGCCAGCAGCTTAACGTCGGGGGCTGGAAACACCATATATTTT.

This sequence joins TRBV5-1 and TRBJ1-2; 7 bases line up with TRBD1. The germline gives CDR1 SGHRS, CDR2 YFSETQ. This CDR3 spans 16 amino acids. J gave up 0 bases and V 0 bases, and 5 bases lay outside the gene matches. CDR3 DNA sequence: TGCGCCAGCAGCTTGGTGGGTGACAGGGCTAACTATGGCTACACCTTC. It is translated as CASSLVGDRANYGYTF.

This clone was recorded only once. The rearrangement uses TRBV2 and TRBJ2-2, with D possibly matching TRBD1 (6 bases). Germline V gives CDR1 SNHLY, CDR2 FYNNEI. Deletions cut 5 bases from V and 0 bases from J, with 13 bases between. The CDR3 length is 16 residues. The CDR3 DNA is TGTGCCAGCAGTCCTGACAGGCTATCGAACACCGGGGAGCTGTTTTTT. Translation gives CASSPDRLSNTGELFF.